This T cell receptor beta chain comes out of a study of control samples from healthy donors and cancer patients. TCRdb's table, derived via immunoSEQ multiplex PCR, lists solely in-frame clones and lacks some. The sample carries about 170,000 clones, 91% recorded once. From germline, CDR1 is LGHDT and CDR2 YNNKEL (reference sequence). Trimming cost V 1 base and J 4 bases, with 5 bases left between them. There are 12 residues in the CDR3. This chain joins TRBV3-1 (or the pseudogene TRBV3-2) and TRBJ2-7; D is uncertain. The specimen was blood. This clonotype originated in a woman between 25 and 40 years old in good health. The CDR3, as DNA: TGTGCCAGCAGCCAAGGGTGGTACGAGCAGTACTTC. Protein product: CASSQGWYEQYF.